A single sample is the source of the 21 T cell receptor beta chains below, sequenced in a study of siplizumab effects on memory and regulatory T cells. The method was immunoSEQ multiplex PCR; TCRdb's version includes in-frame clones alone and lacks a portion of them. The sample includes tens of thousands of clones, around 90% of them seen just once. Sequencing was performed on Tregs sorted from blood. The receptors shown here come from a human donor in good health.

The chain links TRBV6-1 to TRBJ2-7; 13 positions match TRBD2. From germline, CDR1 is MNHNS and CDR2 SASEGT. The CDR3 has 14 residues. J lost 12 bases, V lost 5 bases, and 10 bases had no gene match. In DNA form, the CDR3 reads TGTGCCAGCAGTCCGGGACTAGCGGGATTGGAACCGTACTTC. As protein: CASSPGLAGLEPYF.

The chain is built from TRBV6-1 and TRBJ1-1, with unresolved D. The CDR3 has 11 residues. The V end was cut by 2 bases, the J end by 6 bases, with 4 bases between. Germline-derived CDR1 and CDR2 are MNHNS and SASEGT. The CDR3: CASSEIAEAFF. In DNA, the CDR3 is TGTGCCAGCAGTGAAATCGCTGAAGCTTTCTTT.

The V call is TRBV19, the J call TRBJ2-4, with TRBD2 matching 15 bases. In germline, CDR1 is LNHDA, CDR2 SQIVND (reference sequence). V shed 6 bases, J shed 9 bases, and the junction held 9 bases outside the gene matches. The CDR3 length is 16 residues. The CDR3 sequence is CASSSGLAGGRSIQYF. The CDR3 nucleotides read TGTGCCAGTAGCTCAGGACTAGCGGGAGGGCGTAGCATTCAGTACTTC.

The V and J genes are TRBV4-1 and TRBJ2-7; D perhaps matches TRBD2 (5 bases). This CDR3 contains 14 residues. Per germline, CDR1 MGHRA and CDR2 YSYEKL. V was cut by 1 base and J by 3 bases, with 10 bases left in between. This chain's CDR3 is CASSQVSGNYEQYF. CDR3 nucleotides: TGCGCCAGCAGCCAAGTTTCCGGGAACTACGAGCAGTACTTC.

This clone was seen a handful of times. V gene TRBV7-9 combines with J gene TRBJ2-6; D gene unclear. This CDR3 has 14 amino acids. In germline, CDR1 is SEHNR, CDR2 FQNEAQ (reference sequence). The V end was cut by 4 bases, the J end by 1 base, with 5 bases between. CDR3 loop: CASSSRSGANVLTF. The CDR3 DNA is TGTGCCAGCAGCTCTAGGTCTGGGGCCAACGTCCTGACTTTC.

The V and J genes are TRBV19 and TRBJ1-2; perhaps TRBD1 as D (6 bases). V lost 9 bases and J 4 bases, leaving 18 bases between the germline ends. Germline CDR1 is LNHDA and CDR2 is SQIVND (reference sequence). This CDR3 spans 14 amino acids. The CDR3: CASAIGGLSYGYTF. The CDR3 coding sequence is TGTGCCAGCGCCATCGGGGGCCTATCCTATGGCTACACCTTC.

The chain has TRBV6-5 and TRBJ1-2; tentative D call: TRBD1 (5 bases). The CDR3 runs to 12 residues. Germline values: CDR1 MNHEY, CDR2 SVGAGI. Trimming took off 5 bases at V and 8 bases at J, with 12 bases between the two ends. The DNA for the CDR3 is TGTGCCAGCAGTACGGTGCGGGGGGGCTACACCTTC. Its protein product is CASSTVRGGYTF.

The chain links TRBV5-1 to TRBJ1-4, with D maybe TRBD1 (6 bases). Trimming shortened V by 8 bases and J by 0 bases, and 11 bases separated the two germline ends. Germline V CDR1 and CDR2: SGHRS, YFSETQ. CDR3 length: 14 amino acids. The CDR3 protein is CASRRQATNEKLFF. Written as DNA, the CDR3 is TGCGCCAGTCGAAGACAGGCAACTAATGAAAAACTGTTTTTT.

This chain links TRBV6-1 with TRBJ1-5, with D perhaps TRBD1 (6 bases). Germline V gene data show CDR1 as MNHNS and CDR2 as SASEGT. This CDR3 spans 15 amino acids. Trimming left V 7 bases short and J 7 bases short, with 20 bases between. The CDR3 coding sequence is TGTGCCAGCACCCCACGAGGGGGTTGGGGCCAGCCCCAGCATTTT. Amino acids: CASTPRGGWGQPQHF.

This sequence joins TRBV7-8 and TRBJ1-3, with D perhaps TRBD1 (5 bases). The length of the CDR3 is 16 residues. Germline loops: CDR1 SGHVS, CDR2 FQNEAQ. The germline V and J ends were trimmed by 3 bases and 0 bases, with 12 bases remaining between them. For the CDR3, the DNA is TGTGCCAGCAGCTTTGGGACGGCGTACTCTGGAAACACCATATATTTT. Translated: CASSFGTAYSGNTIYF.

The V call is TRBV18, the J call TRBJ2-7, with 9 nucleotides matching TRBD2. J was trimmed by 6 bases and V by 2 bases; bases with no gene match: 11. Germline assignment: CDR1 KGHSH and CDR2 LQKENI. The CDR3 has 16 amino acids. The CDR3 loop is CASSPIRREGLGEQYF. The CDR3 nucleotides are TGTGCCAGCTCACCAATCCGGCGGGAGGGTCTAGGCGAGCAGTACTTC.

This clone has a handful of counts. This chain connects TRBV6-1 to TRBJ1-4; 7 positions match TRBD1. This CDR3 is built from 15 residues. In germline, CDR1 is MNHNS, CDR2 SASEGT. The ends lost 4 bases at V and 4 bases at J; junction bases unmatched: 6. The CDR3 region has the DNA TGTGCCAGCAGTGGCCGGGGACAGTTTAATGAAAAACTGTTTTTT. Translated: CASSGRGQFNEKLFF.

The table lists this clone with a few counts. V gene TRBV19 combines with J gene TRBJ1-5, with D maybe TRBD1 (5 bases). Deletions cut 3 bases from V and 5 bases from J, with 11 bases between. The V gene's germline CDR1 is LNHDA and CDR2 SQIVND (reference sequence). The CDR3 is 14 amino acids. CDR3 nucleotides: TGTGCCAGTAGTATCGTTAGGGGCCATCAGCCCCAGCATTTT. It yields the protein CASSIVRGHQPQHF.

This clone was counted a single time. The chain employs TRBV5-6 and TRBJ1-3; 9 nucleotides align to TRBD1. The CDR3 is made up of 15 amino acids. The germline gives CDR1 SGHDT, CDR2 YYEEEE. After removal of 5 bases from V and 2 bases from J, the junction contained 5 bases not matched to a gene. This CDR3 reads CASRSRQGAGNTIYF. The CDR3 DNA sequence: TGTGCCAGCAGATCACGACAGGGGGCTGGAAACACCATATATTTT.

This sequence joins TRBV19 and TRBJ1-2; D unresolved. Trimming removed 5 bases at V and 7 bases at J, with 17 bases between. The CDR3 runs 14 residues. Per germline, CDR1 LNHDA and CDR2 SQIVND (reference sequence). The CDR3 DNA follows: TGTGCCAGTAGTCCCGACGGGAGGGTGAGTGGCTACACCTTC. This translates into CASSPDGRVSGYTF.

The genes are TRBV7-3 and TRBJ2-4; 15 bases line up with TRBD2. CDR3 length equals 18 residues. V dropped 4 bases and J dropped 0; count of bases not matched to a gene: 4. The germline gives CDR1 SGHTA, CDR2 FQGTGA. The CDR3 sequence is CASSSGLAGGIAKNIQYF. The CDR3 DNA is TGTGCCAGCAGCTCCGGACTAGCGGGAGGGATAGCCAAAAACATTCAGTACTTC.

This clone has a single count. V is TRBV6-5 and J is TRBJ2-3; D might be TRBD2 (5 bases). V was pared by 4 bases and J by 2 bases, with 13 bases between. From germline, CDR1 is MNHEY and CDR2 SVGAGI. There are 15 residues in the CDR3. The CDR3 loop is CASSSKQRYTDTQYF. In nucleotides, the CDR3 is TGTGCCAGCAGTTCGAAACAGCGGTACACAGATACGCAGTATTTT.

The chain couples TRBV10-3 to TRBJ2-3, with 10 bases that match TRBD2. Germline V gene sequence: CDR1 ENHRY, CDR2 SYGVKD. The CDR3 consists of 15 residues. J lost 4 bases, V lost 9 bases, and 10 bases had no gene match. The DNA for the CDR3 is TGTGCCATAGGGCGGCCTAGCGGGAGCTCAGATACGCAGTATTTT. Residues: CAIGRPSGSSDTQYF.

The rearrangement joins TRBV7-9 to TRBJ2-5; TRBD2 agrees at 9 bases. Germline CDR1 is SEHNR and CDR2 is FQNEAQ (reference sequence). V lost 2 bases, J lost 7 bases, and 11 bases stayed unmatched. This CDR3 is 16 amino acids long. In nucleotides, the CDR3 is TGTGCCAGCAGCTTAATTGCGGGAGGGCTATTAGTGACCCAGTACTTC. It is translated as CASSLIAGGLLVTQYF.

The chain uses TRBV7-2 and TRBJ2-4; TRBD2 aligns across 14 bases. Germline CDR1 is SGHTA and CDR2 is FQGNSA. CDR3 size: 16 residues. The V segment lost 5 bases and the J segment 9 bases; nucleotides outside the gene matches: 9. This CDR3 reads CASSLGTSGSNGIQYF. The CDR3 coding sequence is TGTGCCAGCAGCCTAGGGACTAGCGGGAGTAACGGCATTCAGTACTTC.

This rearrangement joins TRBV23-1 to TRBJ2-1; D is unclear. TRBV23-1 is marked as an open reading frame, function uncertain. Trimming shortened V by 8 bases and J by 0 bases, and 11 bases separated the two germline ends. CDR3 length: 14 amino acids. In nucleotides, the CDR3 is TGCGCCAGCTATTACGTAATCTCCTACAATGAGCAGTTCTTC. Translated, it gives CASYYVISYNEQFF.